This T cell receptor (beta chain) was sequenced for a study of T cell responses to AZD1222 COVID-19 vaccine. V lost 4 bases and J lost 3, with 10 bases in between. The CDR3 runs to 13 residues. Germline CDR1 reads LGHDT; CDR2 reads YNNKEL (reference sequence). Data came from immunoSEQ multiplex PCR; TCRdb stores just in-frame clones and leaves some out. The sample carries about 160,000 clones, 91% recorded once. Sequences were derived from peripheral blood, sampled 28 days after the second AZD1222 dose. The sequence came from an adult who received the AZD1222 COVID-19 vaccine. The chain employs TRBV3-1 (or the pseudogene TRBV3-2) and TRBJ2-7, with a tentative D call TRBD1 (6 bases). The CDR3 protein is CASSPDSYYEQYF. The CDR3 DNA reads TGTGCCAGCAGCCCGGACAGTTACTACGAGCAGTACTTC.